Listed below are T cell receptor beta chains from one sample, sequenced in a study of beta chain features in type 1 diabetes. Method: immunoSEQ multiplex PCR; TCRdb's copy keeps in-frame clones and lacks some. The data contain 310,000 or so clones, over 12% of them singletons. The sequenced sample was naive CD4+ T cells from blood. These receptors originate from a man in his late teens or twenties with type 1 diabetes. Each CDR3 is given with its conserved first and last residue. D genes are given only for firm matches. The listing skips clone size in some rows; elsewhere it reads once, few, many or a size class.

D: .; size: .; J: TRBJ1-6; V: TRBV6-5; DNA: TGTGCCAGCAGTTACTCGTACGGTGATTCACCCCTCCACTTT; CDR3: CASSYSYGDSPLHF
D: .; size: few; J: TRBJ1-2; V: TRBV2; DNA: TGTGCCAGCAGGTGGCAGAACTATGGCTACACCTTC; CDR3: CASRWQNYGYTF
D: .; size: .; J: TRBJ2-2; V: TRBV2; DNA: TGTGCCAGCAGCCTTCGGGGGGAGCTGTTTTTT; CDR3: CASSLRGELFF
D: .; size: few; J: TRBJ2-1; V: TRBV25-1; DNA: TGTGCCAGCAGTGACGCCGGGACCTTTGGGGGGGAGCAGTTCTTC; CDR3: CASSDAGTFGGEQFF
D: .; size: .; J: TRBJ2-1; V: TRBV4-2; DNA: TGTGCCAGCAGCCAAGCCCCCGCGATCTCCTACAATGAGCAGTTCTTC; CDR3: CASSQAPAISYNEQFF
D: .; size: .; J: TRBJ2-2; V: TRBV5-1; DNA: TGCGCCAGCAGTCCCCGTGACACCGGGGAGCTGTTTTTT; CDR3: CASSPRDTGELFF
D: .; size: few; J: TRBJ1-5; V: TRBV18; DNA: TGTGCCAGCTCACAAAGGAGTGGGGGGAATCAGCCCCAGCATTTT; CDR3: CASSQRSGGNQPQHF
D: TRBD1; size: few; J: TRBJ1-5; V: TRBV30; DNA: TGTGCCTGGAGTATACAGGGGACGCCCCAGCATTTT; CDR3: CAWSIQGTPQHF
D: .; size: .; J: TRBJ2-7; V: TRBV28; DNA: TGTGCCAGCAGTTTATCCGGACAGACGACCTACGAGCAGTACTTC; CDR3: CASSLSGQTTYEQYF
D: .; size: .; J: TRBJ1-6; V: TRBV27; DNA: TGTGCCAGCAGTCTACTCGCGGCGCTTTCACCCCTCCACTTT; CDR3: CASSLLAALSPLHF
D: .; size: .; J: TRBJ2-6; V: TRBV28; DNA: TGTGCCAGCAGCAACAGGGTTGCTGGGGCCAACGTCCTGACTTTC; CDR3: CASSNRVAGANVLTF
D: .; size: .; J: TRBJ2-1; V: TRBV28; DNA: TGTGCCAGCAGCTCGGGACAAAGCGGCAATGAGCAGTTCTTC; CDR3: CASSSGQSGNEQFF
D: .; size: .; J: TRBJ1-4; V: TRBV7-2; DNA: TGTGCCAGCAGCTTTGCCGGGGGTAATGAAAAACTGTTTTTT; CDR3: CASSFAGGNEKLFF
D: .; size: .; J: TRBJ2-5; V: TRBV30; DNA: TGTGCCTGGAGTGTAGGTCCGGGCGGGGAGACCCAGTACTTC; CDR3: CAWSVGPGGETQYF
D: .; size: few; J: TRBJ2-2; V: TRBV7-9; DNA: TGTGCCAGCCCCTTAGGCAGGGGAGACTTTAACACCGGGGAGCTGTTTTTT; CDR3: CASPLGRGDFNTGELFF
D: .; size: .; J: TRBJ2-7; V: TRBV28; DNA: TGTGCCAGCAGTTCCCTTACAGAGTACGAGCAGTACTTC; CDR3: CASSSLTEYEQYF
D: .; size: few; J: TRBJ2-1; V: TRBV5-4; DNA: TGTGCCAGCAGCTTGATCAGGGGTGATGAGCAGTTCTTC; CDR3: CASSLIRGDEQFF
D: TRBD2; size: .; J: TRBJ2-1; V: TRBV7-8; DNA: TGTGCCAGCAGCTTAAGTAGGACTAGCGGAAATGAGCAGTTCTTC; CDR3: CASSLSRTSGNEQFF
D: .; size: .; J: TRBJ1-2; V: TRBV5-4; DNA: TGTGCCAGCAGCTTACAGGGTAAGGATGGCTACACCTTC; CDR3: CASSLQGKDGYTF
D: .; size: .; J: TRBJ1-4; V: TRBV5-4; DNA: TGTGCCAGCAGCTGGACGTCAGGGACTAATGAAAAACTGTTTTTT; CDR3: CASSWTSGTNEKLFF
D: TRBD1; size: .; J: TRBJ1-2; V: TRBV28; DNA: TGTGCCAGCAGTTCCGGACAGGGTAACTATGGCTACACCTTC; CDR3: CASSSGQGNYGYTF
D: .; size: .; J: TRBJ1-4; V: TRBV16; DNA: TGTGCCAGCAGCCAATCTACCGGGAATAATGAAAAACTGTTTTTT; CDR3: CASSQSTGNNEKLFF
D: TRBD1; size: .; J: TRBJ2-7; V: TRBV6-6; DNA: TGTGCCAGCAGTCAGGGACAGGGGCGATCCTACGAGCAGTACTTC; CDR3: CASSQGQGRSYEQYF
D: TRBD1; size: .; J: TRBJ2-1; V: TRBV30; DNA: TGTGCCTGGAGGACAGGGGTGAGCTACAATGAGCAGTTCTTC; CDR3: CAWRTGVSYNEQFF
D: .; size: .; J: TRBJ2-3; V: TRBV29-1; DNA: TGCAGCGTAGATGAGGGCACGATCACAGATACGCAGTATTTT; CDR3: CSVDEGTITDTQYF
D: .; size: few; J: TRBJ2-7; V: TRBV28; DNA: TGTGCCAGCAGTTCAGGAAGGTCCTACGAGCAGTACTTC; CDR3: CASSSGRSYEQYF
D: TRBD2; size: few; J: TRBJ2-4; V: TRBV5-8; DNA: TGTGCCAGCAGCGGTAGCGGGACGCATTTTCAGTACTTC; CDR3: CASSGSGTHFQYF
D: TRBD1; size: .; J: TRBJ1-6; V: TRBV5-4; DNA: TGTGCCAGCAGCACTGCGGGACAGGGAGCGGATTCACCCCTCCACTTT; CDR3: CASSTAGQGADSPLHF
D: .; size: .; J: TRBJ1-1; V: TRBV7-9; DNA: TGTGCCAGCAGCTTGTTGGACTCCCCCGGGGCTTTCTTT; CDR3: CASSLLDSPGAFF
D: TRBD2; size: few; J: TRBJ2-5; V: TRBV15; DNA: TGTGCCACCAGCAGGACCCCTGGCGGGGGGGCCAGAGAGACCCAGTACTTC; CDR3: CATSRTPGGGARETQYF
D: .; size: few; J: TRBJ2-7; V: TRBV7-9; DNA: TGTGCCAGCAGCTACCCCACATCGACAGAGGATTTCACCTACGAGCAGTACTTC; CDR3: CASSYPTSTEDFTYEQYF
D: TRBD1; size: .; J: TRBJ2-1; V: TRBV28; DNA: TGTGCCAGCAGTTCATCCGGGACAGGGGGCAATGAGCAGTTCTTC; CDR3: CASSSSGTGGNEQFF
D: TRBD2; size: few; J: TRBJ2-5; V: TRBV5-6; DNA: TGTGCCAGCAGCTTGTACGGGGGGGAGACCCAGTACTTC; CDR3: CASSLYGGETQYF
D: TRBD1; size: .; J: TRBJ2-5; V: TRBV29-1; DNA: TGCAGCTCCCGACAGGGTAGGGAGACCCAGTACTTC; CDR3: CSSRQGRETQYF
D: .; size: .; J: TRBJ2-7; V: TRBV29-1; DNA: TGCAGCCACCGGGACAACGCCTATGAGCAGTACTTC; CDR3: CSHRDNAYEQYF
D: .; size: few; J: TRBJ1-1; V: TRBV10-3; DNA: TGTGCCATCAGTGAGTCGAACAGGCCCCCTGAAGCTTTCTTT; CDR3: CAISESNRPPEAFF
D: TRBD1; size: few; J: TRBJ2-7; V: TRBV7-2; DNA: TGTGCCAGCAGCTTCGACAGGGGGCACGAGCAGTACTTC; CDR3: CASSFDRGHEQYF
D: TRBD2; size: .; J: TRBJ2-7; V: TRBV18; DNA: TGTGCCAGCTCGACCGGGGAGGGCAACGAGCAGTACTTC; CDR3: CASSTGEGNEQYF
D: .; size: few; J: TRBJ1-1; V: TRBV5-1; DNA: TGCGCCAGCAGCTTGGGACAGAAGGGAACTGAAGCTTTCTTT; CDR3: CASSLGQKGTEAFF
D: TRBD1; size: few; J: TRBJ2-7; V: TRBV7-9; DNA: TGTGCCAGCAGCCCTCGGACAGGGGGCCTCGTCCACGAGCAGTACTTC; CDR3: CASSPRTGGLVHEQYF
D: .; size: .; J: TRBJ1-1; V: TRBV19; DNA: TGTGCCAGTAGCCGGATCGGAGGGGAGAACACTGAAGCTTTCTTT; CDR3: CASSRIGGENTEAFF
D: TRBD2; size: few; J: TRBJ2-7; V: TRBV5-1; DNA: TGCGCCAGCACCCCGACTAGCGGGTCCTACGAGCAGTACTTC; CDR3: CASTPTSGSYEQYF
D: .; size: .; J: TRBJ2-3; V: TRBV5-4; DNA: TGTGCCAGCAGCCAAGACGGGACTCCCAGCACAGATACGCAGTATTTT; CDR3: CASSQDGTPSTDTQYF
D: .; size: .; J: TRBJ1-6; V: TRBV4-3; DNA: TGCGCCAGCAGCCAAGTAGCCTTGGTGGATTCACCCCTCCACTTT; CDR3: CASSQVALVDSPLHF
D: TRBD2; size: few; J: TRBJ2-2; V: TRBV4-3; DNA: TGCGCCAGCAGCCACCCCCGGGGGAGGGGGAACACCGGGGAGCTGTTTTTT; CDR3: CASSHPRGRGNTGELFF
D: TRBD1; size: few; J: TRBJ1-4; V: TRBV19; DNA: TGTGCCAGTAGTGTCCGGGACAGACTAAATGAAAAACTGTTTTTT; CDR3: CASSVRDRLNEKLFF